This record looks at one T cell receptor beta chain sequence and its context. Antigen specificity is unknown. Germline CDR1 reads SQVTM; CDR2 reads ANQGSEA. The ends were cut back, 7 bases at V and 8 bases at J, with 14 bases in the middle. This CDR3 region has 11 residues. This entry is derived from a study of T cell responses to AZD1222 COVID-19 vaccine. Study-level findings and limits: Baseline testing showed seropositivity in only a handful of AZD1222 recipients.

TCRdb keeps only in-frame clones here, not all; method: immunoSEQ multiplex PCR. Here the sample spans 150,000 or so clones, about 90% being singletons. The sequence derives from an adult who received the AZD1222 COVID-19 vaccine. The chain has TRBV29-1 and TRBJ1-2, with D uncertain. This material consisted of peripheral blood, taken 28 days after the second AZD1222 dose. The CDR3 DNA is TGCAGCGCCCCCCGGGGTGGGGGCTACACCTTC. Translating gives CSAPRGGGYTF.